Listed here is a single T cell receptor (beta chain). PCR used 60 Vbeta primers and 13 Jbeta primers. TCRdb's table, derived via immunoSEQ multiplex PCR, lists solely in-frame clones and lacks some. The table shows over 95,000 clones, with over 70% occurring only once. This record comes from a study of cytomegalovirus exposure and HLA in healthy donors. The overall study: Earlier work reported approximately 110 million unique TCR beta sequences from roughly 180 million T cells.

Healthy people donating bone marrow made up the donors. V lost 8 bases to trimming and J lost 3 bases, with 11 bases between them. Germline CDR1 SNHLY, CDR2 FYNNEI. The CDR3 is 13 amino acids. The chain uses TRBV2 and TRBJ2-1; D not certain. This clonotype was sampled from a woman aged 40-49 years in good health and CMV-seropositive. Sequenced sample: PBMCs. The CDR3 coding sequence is TGTGCCAGCTCGACTCCCTTCTACAATGAGCAGTTCTTC. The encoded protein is CASSTPFYNEQFF.